This entry is about one T cell receptor beta chain. This specimen comes from a study of blood T cell repertoires in COVID-19. About the study: The analysed material was cDNA or gDNA that came from T cells, B-cell-depleted T cells, or PBMCs.

Some clones are missing from TCRdb's copy, which holds only in-frame ones; the method was immunoSEQ multiplex PCR. Of 200,000 to 300,000 clones listed, around 90% were seen once; the top ten hold approximately 0.9%. This CDR3 is 14 amino acids long. The junction had 8 bases not matched to a gene; V was cut back by 5 bases and J by 5 bases. Germline CDR1 is SGHKS and CDR2 is YYEKEE (reference sequence). This receptor was taken from a man aged 45-65 years who had been exposed to COVID-19. This chain links TRBV5-5 with TRBJ2-7, with 9 bases identical to TRBD1. Sequenced input: PBMCs or T cells enriched from blood (not recorded which). CDR3 coding DNA: TGTGCCAGCAGTCTACAGGGGGCGAAGGACGAGCAGTACTTC. Protein product: CASSLQGAKDEQYF.